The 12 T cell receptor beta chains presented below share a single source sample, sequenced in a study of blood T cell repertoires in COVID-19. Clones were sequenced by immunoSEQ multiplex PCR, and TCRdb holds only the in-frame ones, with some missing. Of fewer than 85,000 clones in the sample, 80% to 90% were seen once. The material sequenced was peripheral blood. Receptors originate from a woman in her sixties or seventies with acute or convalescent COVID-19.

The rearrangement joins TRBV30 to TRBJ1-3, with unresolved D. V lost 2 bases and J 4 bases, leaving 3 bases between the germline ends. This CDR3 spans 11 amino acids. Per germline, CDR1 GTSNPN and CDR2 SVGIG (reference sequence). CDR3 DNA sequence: TGTGCCTGGAGTTCAGGAAACACCATATATTTT. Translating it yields CAWSSGNTIYF. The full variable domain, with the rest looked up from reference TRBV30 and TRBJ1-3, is SQTIHQWPATLVQPVGSPLSLECTVEGTSNPNLYWYRQAAGRGLQLLFYSVGIGQISSEVPQNLSASRPQDRQFILSSKKLLLSDSGFYLCAWSSGNTIYFGEGSWLTVV.

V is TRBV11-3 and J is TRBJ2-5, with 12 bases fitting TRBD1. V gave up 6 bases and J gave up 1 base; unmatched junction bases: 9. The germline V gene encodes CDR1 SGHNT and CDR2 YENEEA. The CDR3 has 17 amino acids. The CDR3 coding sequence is TGTGCCAGCAGTCCGGGGGGGACAGGGGGCCCCCAAGAGACCCAGTACTTC. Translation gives CASSPGGTGGPQETQYF.

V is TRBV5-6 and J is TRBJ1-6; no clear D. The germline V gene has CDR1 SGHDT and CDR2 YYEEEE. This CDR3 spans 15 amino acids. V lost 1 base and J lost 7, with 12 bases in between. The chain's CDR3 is CASSLFDLPNSPLHF. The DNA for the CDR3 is TGTGCCAGCAGCTTGTTCGACTTGCCGAATTCACCCCTCCACTTT.

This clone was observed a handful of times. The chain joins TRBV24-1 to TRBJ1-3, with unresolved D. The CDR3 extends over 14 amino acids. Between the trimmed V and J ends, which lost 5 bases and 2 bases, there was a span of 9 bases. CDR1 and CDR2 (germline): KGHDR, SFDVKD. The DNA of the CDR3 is TGTGCCACCAGTGCAACGGGTGCTGGAAACACCATATATTTT. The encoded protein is CATSATGAGNTIYF.

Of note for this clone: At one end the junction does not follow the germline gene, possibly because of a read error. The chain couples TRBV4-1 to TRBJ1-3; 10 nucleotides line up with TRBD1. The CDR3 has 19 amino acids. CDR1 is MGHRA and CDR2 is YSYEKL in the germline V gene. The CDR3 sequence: CASNQGVTGGVLPGNTIYF. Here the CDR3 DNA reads TGCGCCAGCAACCAAGGGGTGACAGGGGGCGTTTTGCCTGGAAACACCATATATTTT.

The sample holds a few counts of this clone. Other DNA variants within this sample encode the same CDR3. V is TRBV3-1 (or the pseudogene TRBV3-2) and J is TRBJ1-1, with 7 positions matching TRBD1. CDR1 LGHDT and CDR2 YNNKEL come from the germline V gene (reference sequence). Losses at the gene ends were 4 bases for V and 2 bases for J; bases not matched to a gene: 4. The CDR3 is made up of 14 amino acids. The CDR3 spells CASSPRDRNTEAFF. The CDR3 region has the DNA TGTGCCAGCAGCCCCCGGGACAGAAACACTGAAGCTTTCTTT.

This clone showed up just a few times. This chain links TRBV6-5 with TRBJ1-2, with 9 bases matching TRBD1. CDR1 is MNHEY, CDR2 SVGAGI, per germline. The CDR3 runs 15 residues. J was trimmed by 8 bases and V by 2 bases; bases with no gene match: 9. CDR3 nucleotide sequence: TGTGCCAGCAGTTACCGCCAATCCGGACAGGGGGGCTACACCTTC. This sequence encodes CASSYRQSGQGGYTF.

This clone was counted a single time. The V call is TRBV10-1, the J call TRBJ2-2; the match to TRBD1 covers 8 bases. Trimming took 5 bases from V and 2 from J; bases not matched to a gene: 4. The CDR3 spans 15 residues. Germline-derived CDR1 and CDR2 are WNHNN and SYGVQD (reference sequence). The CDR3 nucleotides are TGCGCCAGCAGTAGACAGGGGAAAAACACCGGGGAGCTGTTTTTT. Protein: CASSRQGKNTGELFF.

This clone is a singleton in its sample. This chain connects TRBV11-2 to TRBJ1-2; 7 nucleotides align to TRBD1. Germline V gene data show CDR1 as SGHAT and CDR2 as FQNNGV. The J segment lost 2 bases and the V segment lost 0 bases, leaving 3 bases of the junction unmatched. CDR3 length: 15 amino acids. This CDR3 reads CASSLDAGGNYGYTF. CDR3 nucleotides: TGTGCCAGCAGCTTAGACGCAGGGGGGAACTATGGCTACACCTTC.

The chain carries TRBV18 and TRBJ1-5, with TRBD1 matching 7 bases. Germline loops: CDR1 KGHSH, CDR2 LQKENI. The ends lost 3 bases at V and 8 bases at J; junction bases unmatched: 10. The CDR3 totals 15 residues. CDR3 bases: TGTGCCAGCTCACCCTCTGGGACAGCCGAGGAGCCCCAGCATTTT. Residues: CASSPSGTAEEPQHF.

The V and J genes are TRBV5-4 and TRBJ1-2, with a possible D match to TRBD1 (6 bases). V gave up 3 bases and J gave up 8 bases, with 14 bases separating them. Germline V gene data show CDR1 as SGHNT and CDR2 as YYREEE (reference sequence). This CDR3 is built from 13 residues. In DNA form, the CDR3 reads TGTGCCAGCAGCTGGAACAGGGAGGGGGGCTACACCTTC. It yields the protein CASSWNREGGYTF.

The CDR3 reads CASSSDSGIYEQYF. The CDR3 nucleotides read TGCGCCAGCAGCTCGGACAGTGGAATCTACGAGCAGTACTTC. The gene calls are TRBV5-1 and TRBJ2-7; D is perhaps TRBD1 (6 bases). Germline V gene lookup returns CDR1 SGHRS and CDR2 YFSETQ. Trimming pared 3 bases from V and 3 bases from J, leaving 13 bases between. The CDR3 spans 14 residues.